Listed below are T cell receptor beta chains from one sample, sequenced in a study of molecular identifiers for immune sequencing clone quantification. In TCRdb, the PCR reads were re-called with MiXCR into one record per CDR3 protein. The table has approximately 59,000 distinct CDR3 sequences, around 20% seen once. Source material: naive CD8+ T cells from blood, with Jurkat cell RNA spiked in. These receptors all stem from a human donor in good health. Some libraries in this study had Jurkat cell RNA spiked in. CDR3s leave out the opening cysteine and the closing phenylalanine or tryptophan. Each record gives: J gene, V gene, CDR3 protein.

>TRBJ1-1|TRBV27
ASSLRHPLGAF
>TRBJ2-5|TRBV29-1
SVELAGGPAETQY
>TRBJ2-1|TRBV7-2
ASSPRPGGRSYNEQF
>TRBJ2-2|TRBV11-3
ASTIQNTGELF
>TRBJ2-7|TRBV27
ASSRAQPGLKMGDEQY
>TRBJ1-1|TRBV29-1
SACQQSNTEAF
>TRBJ2-1|TRBV14
ASSGQAINEQF
>TRBJ2-5|TRBV2
ASSVPTPSVVGGGDQETQY
>TRBJ2-1|TRBV24-1
ATSDLSGTGSYNEQF
>TRBJ1-1|TRBV7-6
ASSLRAGAPMGGEAF
>TRBJ2-3|TRBV7-3
ASSPVAGATDTQY
>TRBJ2-1|TRBV10-3
AISVSEVLEDEQF
>TRBJ1-3|TRBV11-2
ASSLGAGHFSGNTIY
>TRBJ1-1|TRBV10-3
AISESPQTLPEVV
>TRBJ2-7|TRBV3-1
ASSQESSGSYEQY
>TRBJ2-5|TRBV5-6
ASSLRSRWGKETQY
>TRBJ2-2|TRBV30
AWISSGWEGTGELF
>TRBJ1-1|TRBV13
ASSLGPPGLREENTEAF
>TRBJ1-1|TRBV27
ATSRTAMNTEAF
>TRBJ2-1|TRBV6-1
ASTPYGGGNEQF
>TRBJ2-1|TRBV11-2
ASSFPRDRPYNEQF
>TRBJ2-7|TRBV20-1
SARGGAVRGYEQY
>TRBJ2-1|TRBV7-9
ASSPDLSVGRGYNEQF
>TRBJ1-2|TRBV12-3/TRBV12-4
ASSFGGTRAGNGYT
>TRBJ2-2|TRBV29-1
SVSGQGLSGELF
>TRBJ2-7|TRBV14
ASRHTGDSSYEQY
>TRBJ2-1|TRBV5-1
ASRSGTSGINEQF
>TRBJ2-7|TRBV6-1
ASSEAGTYEQY
>TRBJ1-5|TRBV27
ASSPLAPESQPQH
>TRBJ2-1|TRBV5-1
ASSLAFREETYNEQF
>TRBJ2-5|TRBV10-3
AISESAGGPGFPY
>TRBJ2-7|TRBV20-1
SARGSGSYEQY
>TRBJ1-1|TRBV11-2
ASSLAYNEAF
>TRBJ2-7|TRBV25-1
ASSEYATHEPVYEQY
>TRBJ1-1|TRBV25-1
ASSEDYSTALNTEAF
>TRBJ2-7|TRBV11-2
ASSLDWGTQGRHEQY
>TRBJ2-4|TRBV6-2/TRBV6-3
ASSQALDRVFKNIQY
>TRBJ1-2|TRBV6-5
ASSYKVSNYGYT
>TRBJ2-2|TRBV4-1
ASSPGDRNTGELF
>TRBJ2-5|TRBV6-1
AVDRTGLLETQY
>TRBJ2-2|TRBV29-1
SVQDRESNTGELF
>TRBJ2-3|TRBV29-1
SVEDGSTDTQY
>TRBJ1-5|TRBV30
AWRTGSQPQH
>TRBJ2-3|TRBV28
ASSLSLASGRAGDTQY
>TRBJ1-1|TRBV3-1
ASSPGTWTEAF
>TRBJ1-2|TRBV5-4
ASSSHTGYGGYT
>TRBJ1-1|TRBV27
ASSLSGGPTEAF
>TRBJ2-2|TRBV4-1
ASSQSRANTGELF
>TRBJ2-7|TRBV19
ASSMTSGDFDEQY
>TRBJ1-4|TRBV2
ASSDERQGHGEKLF
>TRBJ2-7|TRBV20-1
SARRTSGHYEQY
>TRBJ2-1|TRBV5-1
ASSLAWGSHNEQF
>TRBJ2-1|TRBV11-3
ASSSAGDHSYNEQF
>TRBJ2-2|TRBV24-1
ATSDGEVSSNTGELF